A single sample gave rise to the 6 T cell receptor beta chains below, sequenced in a study of blood T cell repertoires in COVID-19. TCRdb's table, derived via immunoSEQ multiplex PCR, lists solely in-frame clones and lacks some. The data hold more than 300,000 clones, with approximately 89% observed a single time. The specimen sequenced was PBMCs or T cells enriched from blood (not recorded which). The receptors stem from a woman younger than 45 who had recovered from COVID-19.

CDR3 coding DNA: TGTGCCAGCAGCGCGGGACAGGCCTACGAGCAGTACTTC. It codes for CASSAGQAYEQYF. The rearrangement uses TRBV5-4 and TRBJ2-7; 8 bases are a match to TRBD1. CDR1 SGHNT and CDR2 YYREEE come from the germline V gene (reference sequence). CDR3 length: 13 amino acids. V lost 4 bases, J lost 2 bases, and 2 bases stayed unmatched.

V is TRBV6-5 and J is TRBJ1-5, with D tentatively TRBD1 (5 bases). CDR1 MNHEY and CDR2 SVGAGI come from the germline V gene. The CDR3 sequence is 16 residues long. The V end lost 2 bases, the J end lost 5 bases, and 16 bases lay between the germline ends. The CDR3 coding sequence is TGTGCCAGCAGTTACCCTTCTAGGGGCCCTGATCAGCCCCAGCATTTT. Amino acids: CASSYPSRGPDQPQHF.

J is TRBJ2-1 and V is TRBV7-2; D is possibly TRBD2 (6 bases). Germline loops: CDR1 SGHTA, CDR2 FQGNSA. V lost 2 bases to trimming and J lost 3 bases, with 11 bases between them. CDR3 size: 15 residues. The CDR3, as DNA: TGTGCCAGCAGCTTACTCCCGGGAGTCTACAATGAGCAGTTCTTC. Protein sequence: CASSLLPGVYNEQFF.

The chain combines TRBV6-5 with TRBJ2-3, with D perhaps matching TRBD1 (6 bases). This CDR3 is built from 12 residues. Trimming shortened V by 8 bases and J by 4 bases, and 10 bases separated the two germline ends. The V gene's germline CDR1 is MNHEY and CDR2 SVGAGI. CDR3 residues: CASGQGSDTQYF. The CDR3 nucleotides are TGTGCCAGCGGCCAGGGGTCAGATACGCAGTATTTT.

The chain joins TRBV3-1 (or the pseudogene TRBV3-2) to TRBJ2-1, with D perhaps TRBD2 (6 bases). CDR1 and CDR2 (germline): LGHDT, YNNKEL (reference sequence). The V and J ends lost 3 bases and 4 bases respectively, with 13 bases between them. This CDR3 has 15 amino acids. The CDR3 here is CASSHISGLYNEQFF. The CDR3, as DNA: TGTGCCAGCAGCCATATAAGTGGACTATACAATGAGCAGTTCTTC.

The CDR3, as DNA: TGTGCCAGCAGTGAAATTTTAGTAAGTGGCTACACCTTC. Protein product: CASSEILVSGYTF. The chain carries TRBV2 and TRBJ1-2, with D unclear. The CDR3 has 13 amino acids. Germline CDR1 is SNHLY and CDR2 is FYNNEI. With 2 bases removed from V and 7 bases from J, the gap between germline ends came to 11 bases.